This T cell receptor (beta chain) was found in a study of T cells in localized non-small cell lung cancer. Overall study results and limits: Across samples, adjacent lung featured a median roughly 50 of the top 100 tumor clones.

Repertoires were generated with immunoSEQ multiplex PCR, while TCRdb's copy carries only in-frame clones and drops some. This table holds tens of thousands of clones, about 92% found once. With respect to this clone: Its antigen is currently unknown.

The CDR3 covers 17 residues. V lost 3 bases to trimming and J lost 4 bases, with 20 bases between them. Germline loops: CDR1 LNHDA, CDR2 SQIVND (reference sequence). The receptor was derived from a female donor at least 60 years old with stage I lung adenocarcinoma. The V call is TRBV19, the J call TRBJ2-3; weak D call: TRBD1 (5 bases). The sequencing here drew on peripheral blood, taken before any cancer treatment. In nucleotides, the CDR3 is TGTGCCAGTAGTATCAGGGTCATAGGTCTTGGGGCAGATACGCAGTATTTT. Translated: CASSIRVIGLGADTQYF.